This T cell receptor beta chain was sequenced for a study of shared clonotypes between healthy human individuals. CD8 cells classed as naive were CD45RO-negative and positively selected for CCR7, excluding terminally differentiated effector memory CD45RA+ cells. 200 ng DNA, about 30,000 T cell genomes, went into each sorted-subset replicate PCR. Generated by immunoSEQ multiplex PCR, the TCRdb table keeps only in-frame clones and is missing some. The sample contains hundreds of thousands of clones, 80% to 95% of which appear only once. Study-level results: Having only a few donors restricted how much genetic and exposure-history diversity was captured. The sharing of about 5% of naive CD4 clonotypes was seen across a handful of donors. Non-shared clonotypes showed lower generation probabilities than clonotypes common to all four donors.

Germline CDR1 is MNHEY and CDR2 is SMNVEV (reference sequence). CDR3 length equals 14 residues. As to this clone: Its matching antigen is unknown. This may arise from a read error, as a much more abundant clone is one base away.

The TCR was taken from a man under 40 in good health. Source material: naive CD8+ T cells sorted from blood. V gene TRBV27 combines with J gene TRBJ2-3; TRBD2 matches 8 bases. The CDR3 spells CAGSPGGNTDTQYF. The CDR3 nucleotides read TGTGCCGGCAGTCCGGGAGGGAACACAGATACGCAGTATTTT.